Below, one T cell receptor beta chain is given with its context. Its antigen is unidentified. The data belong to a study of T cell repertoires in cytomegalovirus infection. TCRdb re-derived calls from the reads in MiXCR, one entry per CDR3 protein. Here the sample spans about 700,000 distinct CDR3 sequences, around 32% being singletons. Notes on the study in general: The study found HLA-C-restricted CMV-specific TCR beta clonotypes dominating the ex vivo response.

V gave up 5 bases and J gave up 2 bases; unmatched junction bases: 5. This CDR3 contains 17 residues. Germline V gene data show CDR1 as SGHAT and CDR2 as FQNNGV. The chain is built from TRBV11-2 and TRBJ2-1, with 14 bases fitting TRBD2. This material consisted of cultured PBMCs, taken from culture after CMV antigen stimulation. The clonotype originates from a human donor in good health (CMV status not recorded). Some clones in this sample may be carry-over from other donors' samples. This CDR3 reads CASSIRLAGGTYNEQFF. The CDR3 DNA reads TGTGCCAGCAGCATAAGACTAGCGGGGGGGACCTACAATGAGCAGTTCTTC.